This entry lists 21 T cell receptor beta chains sequenced from one sample in a study of blood T cell repertoires in COVID-19. Clones were read by immunoSEQ multiplex PCR, and TCRdb kept only the in-frame ones, dropping some. The sample records around 100,000 clones, 86% being singletons. The specimen sequenced was peripheral blood. All receptors derive from a man older than 75 with acute or convalescent COVID-19.

CDR3 protein: CASSLEPGRETEAFF. CDR3 in DNA: TGTGCCAGCAGCTTGGAGCCGGGGCGGGAGACTGAAGCTTTCTTT. This chain connects TRBV5-4 to TRBJ1-1; tentative D call: TRBD1 (5 bases). The V end was cut by 0 bases, the J end by 5 bases, with 14 bases between. This CDR3 has 15 residues. CDR1 SGHNT and CDR2 YYREEE come from the germline V gene (reference sequence).

The chain employs TRBV6-1 and TRBJ2-1, with 7 positions matching TRBD2. The junction had 6 bases not matched to a gene; V was cut back by 3 bases and J by 4 bases. Germline lookup yields CDR1 MNHNS and CDR2 SASEGT. The CDR3 is 15 amino acids. The DNA for the CDR3 is TGTGCCAGCAGTGAGATTACCGGGGGGTACAATGAGCAGTTCTTC. It specifies CASSEITGGYNEQFF.

This clone showed up just once. The V call is TRBV5-6, the J call TRBJ2-1, with 8 nucleotides matching TRBD1. Per germline, CDR1 SGHDT and CDR2 YYEEEE. J was trimmed by 8 bases and V by 2 bases; bases with no gene match: 9. The CDR3 runs to 15 residues. The CDR3, as DNA: TGTGCCAGCAGCTTCTTGACAGGGGTCCTTGATGAGCAGTTCTTC. Amino acids: CASSFLTGVLDEQFF.

This sequence joins TRBV6-4 and TRBJ2-1, with D maybe TRBD1 (6 bases). CDR1 and CDR2 (germline): MRHNA, SNTAGT. The CDR3 totals 17 residues. V was clipped by 7 bases and J by 1 base, with 20 bases between them. CDR3 coding DNA: TGTGCCAGCATGGTCTTGAGAGGCAGGGGTTCCTACAATGAGCAGTTCTTC. This codes for CASMVLRGRGSYNEQFF.

The chain links TRBV29-1 to TRBJ2-7, with TRBD1 matching over 10 bases. Per the germline V gene, CDR1 is SQVTM and CDR2 is ANQGSEA. CDR3 length equals 13 residues. Trimming at V came to 7 bases and at J to 2 bases, leaving 5 bases not matched to a gene. CDR3 protein: CSAEDRGAYEQYF. CDR3 DNA sequence: TGCAGCGCAGAGGACAGGGGGGCCTACGAGCAGTACTTC.

This clone turned up a few times. The gene calls are TRBV7-8 and TRBJ1-1, with unresolved D. V shed 1 base and J shed 1 base, with 10 bases lying between them. CDR1 and CDR2 from the germline V gene are SGHVS and FQNEAQ. The CDR3 loop spans 15 amino acids. CDR3 nucleotides: TGTGCCAGCAGCTTAGAGGAGGCCCGGAACACTGAAGCTTTCTTT. Translated: CASSLEEARNTEAFF.

This clone was counted only a few times. This chain connects TRBV6-2 or TRBV6-3 to TRBJ1-3; tentatively, D is TRBD1 (5 bases). V was cut by 4 bases and J by 0 bases, with 16 bases left in between. Germline assignment: CDR1 MNHEY and CDR2 SVGEGT. CDR3 length: 17 residues. This CDR3 is CASSWAQGGISGNTIYF. The CDR3 bases are TGTGCCAGCAGTTGGGCCCAGGGCGGCATCTCTGGAAACACCATATATTTT.

V and J are TRBV6-1 and TRBJ2-3; TRBD1 matches at 9 bases. The V segment lost 4 bases and the J segment 1 base; nucleotides outside the gene matches: 12. This CDR3 is 18 amino acids long. The germline V gene has CDR1 MNHNS and CDR2 SASEGT. The CDR3 here is CASSAYKGQGSGTDTQYF. The CDR3 DNA sequence: TGTGCCAGCAGTGCATACAAGGGACAGGGTTCGGGCACAGATACGCAGTATTTT.

The chain links TRBV5-6 to TRBJ1-4, with TRBD1 as a possible D gene (5 bases). Germline-derived CDR1 and CDR2 are SGHDT and YYEEEE. CDR3 length equals 17 residues. The germline V and J ends were trimmed by 1 base and 3 bases, with 16 bases remaining between them. This CDR3 reads CASSLIRQGVANEKLFF. The CDR3 DNA reads as TGTGCCAGCAGCTTGATCCGTCAGGGTGTGGCTAATGAAAAACTGTTTTTT.

The chain links TRBV5-1 to TRBJ2-2; tentative D call: TRBD2 (5 bases). The V gene's germline CDR1 is SGHRS and CDR2 YFSETQ. Trimming left V 4 bases short and J 8 bases short, with 15 bases between. The CDR3 runs to 14 residues. CDR3 DNA: TGCGCCAGCAGCCTTGGACGGGGTTCGGGGGAGCTGTTTTTT. Translated, it gives CASSLGRGSGELFF.

The chain uses TRBV28 and TRBJ1-2, with 8 positions matching TRBD1. The CDR3 consists of 12 residues. The V segment lost 8 bases and the J segment 8 bases; nucleotides outside the gene matches: 7. Germline CDR1 and CDR2: MDHEN and SYDVKM. The CDR3 DNA is TGTGCCAGCGACCAGGGGGCTCGGGGCTACACCTTC. Translated, it gives CASDQGARGYTF.

This clone occurred once. V is TRBV11-3 and J is TRBJ1-1, with D perhaps TRBD1 (6 bases). The germline V gene encodes CDR1 SGHNT and CDR2 YENEEA. The CDR3 extends over 14 amino acids. V was pared by 8 bases and J by 2 bases, with 15 bases between. The CDR3 coding sequence is TGTGCCAGCGGCCGAGGGGGACCTAACACTGAAGCTTTCTTT. Protein product: CASGRGGPNTEAFF.

V is TRBV19 and J is TRBJ2-2, with D tentatively TRBD1 (6 bases). CDR3 length equals 16 residues. V dropped 6 bases and J dropped 5 bases, with 19 bases sitting between them. Per germline, CDR1 LNHDA and CDR2 SQIVND (reference sequence). For the CDR3, the DNA is TGTGCCAGTAGCGAGGTGGGCAGGGGAGAGACCGGGGAGCTGTTTTTT. Protein sequence: CASSEVGRGETGELFF.

V is TRBV7-9 and J is TRBJ2-7, with 10 bases lining up with TRBD2. The V gene end was trimmed by 1 base and the J gene end by 12 bases; junction bases not matched to a gene: 15. The CDR3 loop spans 16 amino acids. Germline values: CDR1 SEHNR, CDR2 FQNEAQ (reference sequence). CDR3 loop: CASSLGTSGTRLVPYF. The CDR3 nucleotides are TGTGCCAGCAGCTTAGGAACTAGCGGGACCCGTCTGGTACCGTACTTC.

This clone occurred a few times. The chain joins TRBV7-9 to TRBJ1-2; D is ambiguous. Trimming left V 2 bases short and J 2 bases short, with 6 bases between. Germline V gives CDR1 SEHNR, CDR2 FQNEAQ (reference sequence). The CDR3 sequence is 13 residues long. CDR3 residues: CASSLSPNYGYTF. CDR3 in DNA: TGTGCCAGCAGCTTATCCCCGAACTATGGCTACACCTTC.

This clone was counted a single time. CDR3 region: CASTAGTAFYEQYF. The CDR3 region has the DNA TGTGCCAGCACCGCAGGGACAGCCTTCTACGAGCAGTACTTC. The chain carries TRBV6-5 and TRBJ2-7; the match to TRBD1 covers 7 bases. J gave up 3 bases and V 7 bases, and 9 bases lay outside the gene matches. The CDR3 runs 14 residues. Germline lookup yields CDR1 MNHEY and CDR2 SVGAGI.

This sequence joins TRBV18 and TRBJ2-3, with 7 bases aligning to TRBD2. The CDR3 is 16 residues long. The V and J ends lost 1 base and 0 bases, in that order; junction bases with no gene match: 4. Germline CDR1 reads KGHSH; CDR2 reads LQKENI. CDR3 nucleotides: TGTGCCAGCTCACCACGGCGGGAGTCTAGCACAGATACGCAGTATTTT. Its translation: CASSPRRESSTDTQYF.

V is TRBV4-3 and J is TRBJ1-6; TRBD1 might be the D (5 bases). The CDR3 loop spans 16 amino acids. CDR1 is LGHNA, CDR2 YSLEER, per germline. V lost 0 bases and J lost 5, with 11 bases in between. Here the CDR3 reads CASSQDLSGNNSPLHF. The CDR3 DNA is TGCGCCAGCAGCCAAGATTTGTCAGGGAATAATTCACCCCTCCACTTT.

The chain employs TRBV7-9 and TRBJ1-3; D unclear. This CDR3 is 15 amino acids long. Trimming pared 5 bases from V and 0 bases from J, leaving 11 bases between. Germline V gene data show CDR1 as SEHNR and CDR2 as FQNEAQ (reference sequence). The CDR3 region has the DNA TGTGCCAGCAGCCCGGACTGGGACTCTGGAAACACCATATATTTT. Residues: CASSPDWDSGNTIYF.

The chain has TRBV28 and TRBJ2-5, with 7 bases that match TRBD2. CDR3 length: 13 residues. Per germline, CDR1 MDHEN and CDR2 SYDVKM. With V trimmed by 4 bases and J by 5 bases, 4 bases remained unmatched. The CDR3 loop reads CASSWGGRETQYF. The CDR3 DNA follows: TGTGCCAGCAGTTGGGGGGGGAGGGAGACCCAGTACTTC. Based on the CDR3 plus reference TRBV28 and TRBJ2-5, the full variable domain is DVKVTQSSRYLVKRTGEKVFLECVQDMDHENMFWYRQDPGLGLRLIYFSYDVKMKEKGDIPEGYSVSREKKERFSLILESASTNQTSMYLCASSWGGRETQYFGPGTRLLVL.

This rearrangement joins TRBV6-5 to TRBJ1-2; D might be TRBD1 (5 bases). The CDR3 has 15 residues. Germline CDR1 MNHEY, CDR2 SVGAGI. V gave up 5 bases and J gave up 7 bases, with 20 bases separating them. The DNA for the CDR3 is TGTGCCAGCAGTACCGCTGTTTGGCGGGGCGGTGGCTACACCTTC. Translating it yields CASSTAVWRGGGYTF.